A single T cell receptor (beta chain) is shown here with its context. This sample is part of a study of blood T cell repertoires in COVID-19. Looking at the study overall: Sites in the United States, Italy and Spain provided acute and convalescent COVID-19 samples.

As processed by the authors: The assay estimated nucleated cells by amplifying reference gene primers. Sequenced by immunoSEQ multiplex PCR; TCRdb stores in-frame clones only, minus some. V and J calls and clone size come straight from that table; D and trimming were deduced from the DNA. The sample shows 220,000 or so clones, more than 65% of them seen only once. Germline V gives CDR1 SEHNR, CDR2 FQNEAQ (reference sequence). With 2 bases removed from V and 6 bases from J, the gap between germline ends came to 13 bases. The CDR3 sequence is 14 residues long. Sequenced sample: peripheral blood. The TCR comes from a woman in her thirties who had recovered from COVID-19. The chain employs TRBV7-9 and TRBJ2-5; the D gene is possibly TRBD2 (5 bases). The CDR3 loop reads CASSLTKSGKTQYF. In nucleotides, the CDR3 is TGTGCCAGCAGCTTAACAAAAAGCGGAAAGACCCAGTACTTC. The variable domain in full, completed from reference TRBV7-9 and TRBJ2-5, reads DTGVSQNPRHKITKRGQNVTFRCDPISEHNRLYWYRQTLGQGPEFLTYFQNEAQLEKSRLLSDRFSAERPKGSFSTLEIQRTEQGDSAMYLCASSLTKSGKTQYFGPGTRLLVL.